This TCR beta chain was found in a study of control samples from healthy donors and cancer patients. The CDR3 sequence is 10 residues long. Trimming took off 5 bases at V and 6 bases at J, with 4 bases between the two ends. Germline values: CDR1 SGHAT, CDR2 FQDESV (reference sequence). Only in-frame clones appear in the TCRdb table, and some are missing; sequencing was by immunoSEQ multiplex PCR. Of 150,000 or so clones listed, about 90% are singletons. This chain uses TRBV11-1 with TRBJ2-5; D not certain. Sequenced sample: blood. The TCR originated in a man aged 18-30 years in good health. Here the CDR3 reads CASSGQTQYF. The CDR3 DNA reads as TGTGCCAGCAGCGGTCAGACCCAGTACTTC.